This passage covers 12 T cell receptor beta chains from one sample sequenced in a study of T cell responses to AZD1222 COVID-19 vaccine (dated by TCRdb to about 2021). In the paper's terms, the time point label means: about 28 days (+/-7) after the second vaccine dose. Receptor libraries were prepared by the immunoSEQ multiplex PCR assay. TCRdb took this table from immuneACCESS and kept in-frame rearrangements with V and J called. Such tables lack part of the clones; where checked against another copy, unresolved V genes explain under half of the gap, and the rest is unexplained. This sample lists tens of thousands of clones; 87% were detected once. The leading ten clones occupy 11% of the sample. The source was peripheral blood, collected 28 days after the second AZD1222 dose. The receptors were gathered from an adult who received the AZD1222 COVID-19 vaccine.

This chain's CDR3 is CAFPAAGANVLTF. The CDR3 bases are TGTGCCTTCCCCGCTGCTGGGGCCAACGTCCTGACTTTC. The gene calls are TRBV30 and TRBJ2-6; no clear D. Trimming shortened V by 7 bases and J by 2 bases, and 9 bases separated the two germline ends. The CDR3 length is 13 residues. The germline V gene encodes CDR1 GTSNPN and CDR2 SVGIG (reference sequence).

CDR3 region: CASSQGAGTYNEQFF. In DNA, the CDR3 is TGTGCCAGCAGCCAAGGGGCAGGGACCTACAATGAGCAGTTCTTC. V gene TRBV3-1 (or the pseudogene TRBV3-2) combines with J gene TRBJ2-1; TRBD1 might be the D (5 bases). CDR3 length: 15 residues. Trimming took off 1 base at V and 2 bases at J, with 9 bases between the two ends. Germline assignment: CDR1 LGHDT and CDR2 YNNKEL (reference sequence).

This chain links TRBV2 with TRBJ2-1; 7 bases are shared with TRBD2. Germline V lookup: CDR1 SNHLY, CDR2 FYNNEI. The CDR3 spans 15 residues. Unmatched junction bases numbered 9, after V lost 10 bases and J lost 0 bases. The CDR3 sequence: CATELGGGSYNEQFF. The CDR3 nucleotides are TGTGCCACCGAGCTTGGGGGGGGCTCCTACAATGAGCAGTTCTTC.

V usage is TRBV29-1 and J usage is TRBJ1-1; D may be TRBD1 (5 bases). Trimming left V 3 bases short and J 1 base short, with 9 bases between. Germline lookup yields CDR1 SQVTM and CDR2 ANQGSEA. CDR3 length equals 13 residues. In nucleotides, the CDR3 is TGCAGCGTTGAGATAGGGGCGAACACTGAAGCTTTCTTT. Translation gives CSVEIGANTEAFF.

V and J are TRBV5-5 and TRBJ1-1; a weak D match, TRBD1 (5 bases). V shed 4 bases and J shed 7 bases, with 20 bases lying between them. The CDR3 contains 15 residues. The germline CDR1 and CDR2 sequences are SGHKS and YYEKEE (reference sequence). The CDR3 protein is CASSLNTQGLFEAFF. The DNA of the CDR3 is TGTGCCAGCAGCCTGAATACGCAGGGACTTTTTGAAGCTTTCTTT.

This sequence joins TRBV10-3 and TRBJ2-7, with D perhaps matching TRBD1 or TRBD2 (5 bases each). The CDR3 extends over 16 amino acids. V lost 0 bases and J lost 0, with 12 bases in between. Germline loops: CDR1 ENHRY, CDR2 SYGVKD. The CDR3 reads CAISESNGAVSYEQYF. As DNA, the CDR3 is TGTGCCATCAGTGAGTCGAACGGGGCCGTCTCCTACGAGCAGTACTTC.

The rearrangement links TRBV11-2 to TRBJ1-5, with D hard to call. Trimming shortened V by 1 base and J by 1 base, and 2 bases separated the two germline ends. CDR1 and CDR2 (germline): SGHAT, FQNNGV. The CDR3 covers 13 residues. In DNA form, the CDR3 reads TGTGCCAGCAGCTTAGGAAGCAATCAGCCCCAGCATTTT. Protein: CASSLGSNQPQHF.

This sequence joins TRBV6-5 and TRBJ1-1; D might be TRBD1 (5 bases). Trimming removed 2 bases from V and 3 bases from J, with 7 bases in between. Germline-derived CDR1 and CDR2 are MNHEY and SVGAGI. The CDR3 spans 13 residues. The CDR3 DNA follows: TGTGCCAGCAGTTACAGGGGCGACACTGAAGCTTTCTTT. It yields the protein CASSYRGDTEAFF.

This chain connects TRBV19 to TRBJ2-3; D might be TRBD1 (5 bases). Germline CDR1 and CDR2: LNHDA and SQIVND (reference sequence). The CDR3 sequence is 15 residues long. V lost 1 base to trimming and J lost 6 bases, with 14 bases between them. CDR3 protein: CASSIGRQRLDTQYF. The DNA for the CDR3 is TGTGCCAGTAGTATAGGTCGACAGCGACTGGATACGCAGTATTTT.

As DNA, the CDR3 is TGTGCCAGCTCACCCTTTGGGGGGGCAATGGGGACAGATACGCAGTATTTT. Encoded protein: CASSPFGGAMGTDTQYF. J is TRBJ2-3 and V is TRBV18; D possibly corresponds to TRBD2 (7 bases). The germline V gene has CDR1 KGHSH and CDR2 LQKENI. The germline V and J ends were trimmed by 3 bases and 3 bases, with 19 bases remaining between them. The CDR3 spans 17 residues. Combining the CDR3 with reference TRBV18 and TRBJ2-3 gives the whole variable domain NAGVMQNPRHLVRRRGQEARLRCSPMKGHSHVYWYRQLPEEGLKFMVYLQKENIIDESGMPKERFSAEFPKEGPSILRIQQVVRGDSAAYFCASSPFGGAMGTDTQYFGPGTRLTVL.

The rearrangement links TRBV5-1 to TRBJ2-7; a weak D match, TRBD1 (7 bases). Trimming took off 0 bases at V and 0 bases at J, with 10 bases between the two ends. Germline V gene sequence: CDR1 SGHRS, CDR2 YFSETQ. This CDR3 spans 15 amino acids. The chain's CDR3 is CASSLAGGTSYEQYF. Written as DNA, the CDR3 is TGCGCCAGCAGCTTGGCAGGGGGGACCTCCTACGAGCAGTACTTC.

This sequence joins TRBV24-1 and TRBJ2-7; 9 nucleotides agree with TRBD1. After removal of 2 bases from V and 6 bases from J, the junction contained 1 base not matched to a gene. Germline V gives CDR1 KGHDR, CDR2 SFDVKD. The CDR3 sequence is 13 residues long. The CDR3 loop reads CATSDWTGAEQYF. In DNA form, the CDR3 reads TGTGCCACCAGTGATTGGACAGGGGCCGAGCAGTACTTC.